Sequencing of this T cell receptor beta chain was carried out in a study of early T cells in non-severe SARS-CoV-2 infection. Germline CDR1 SGHTA, CDR2 FQGNSA. The V end lost 5 bases, the J end lost 5 bases, and 16 bases lay between the germline ends. The CDR3 is 16 amino acids. TCRdb reprocessed the 5' RACE reads via MiXCR and lists one record per CDR3 protein. The top ten clones hold about 2.5% of a sample with some 55,000 distinct CDR3 sequences, 12% of them seen once. This chain connects TRBV7-2 to TRBJ1-6; D not certain. Sample: whole blood, taken at baseline. The sequence was collected from an adult who was a healthcare worker with PCR-confirmed SARS-CoV-2 infection or an uninfected control (not recorded which). The CDR3 region has the DNA TGTGCCAGCAGCCCTCTAGAATGGAGGAATAATTCACCCCTCCACTTT. Amino acid sequence: CASSPLEWRNNSPLHF.